The source of this T cell receptor beta chain is a study of blood T cell repertoires in COVID-19. The overall study: The samples span acute and convalescent COVID-19 from the United States, Italy and Spain. The analysed material was cDNA or gDNA that came from T cells, B-cell-depleted T cells, or PBMCs.

Per the original methods: Estimation of nucleated cell counts relied on the amplification of reference gene primers. The assay was immunoSEQ multiplex PCR, and TCRdb's table has in-frame clones only and misses some. The V and J calls and the clone size are those of that table, but D and trimming were determined from the DNA. Here the sample spans 250,000 to 350,000 clones, around 87% being singletons. The CDR3 extends over 13 amino acids. The V gene lost 1 base and the J gene lost 5 bases, with 6 bases spanning the gap. The genes are TRBV12-3 or TRBV12-4 and TRBJ2-1, with D perhaps matching TRBD1 (5 bases). The origin of this receptor is a woman in her forties or fifties who had recovered from COVID-19. Sequences were obtained from peripheral blood. CDR3 residues: CASSLGRDNEQFF. The CDR3 bases are TGTGCCAGCAGTTTAGGCAGGGACAATGAGCAGTTCTTC.